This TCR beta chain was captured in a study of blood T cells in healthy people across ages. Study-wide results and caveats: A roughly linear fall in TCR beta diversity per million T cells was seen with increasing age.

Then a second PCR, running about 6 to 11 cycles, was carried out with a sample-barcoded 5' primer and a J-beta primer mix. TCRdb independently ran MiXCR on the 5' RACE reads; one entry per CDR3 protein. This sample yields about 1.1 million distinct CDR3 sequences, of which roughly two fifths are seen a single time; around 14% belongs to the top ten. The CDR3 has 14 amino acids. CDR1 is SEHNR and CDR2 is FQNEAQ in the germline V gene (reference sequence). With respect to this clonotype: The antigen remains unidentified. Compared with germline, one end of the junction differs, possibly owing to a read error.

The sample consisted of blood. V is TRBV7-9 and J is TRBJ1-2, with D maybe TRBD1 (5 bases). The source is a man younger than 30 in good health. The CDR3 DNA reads TGTGCCAGCAGCAACCAACAGGATTTATATGACTACACCTTC. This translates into CASSNQQDLYDYTF.